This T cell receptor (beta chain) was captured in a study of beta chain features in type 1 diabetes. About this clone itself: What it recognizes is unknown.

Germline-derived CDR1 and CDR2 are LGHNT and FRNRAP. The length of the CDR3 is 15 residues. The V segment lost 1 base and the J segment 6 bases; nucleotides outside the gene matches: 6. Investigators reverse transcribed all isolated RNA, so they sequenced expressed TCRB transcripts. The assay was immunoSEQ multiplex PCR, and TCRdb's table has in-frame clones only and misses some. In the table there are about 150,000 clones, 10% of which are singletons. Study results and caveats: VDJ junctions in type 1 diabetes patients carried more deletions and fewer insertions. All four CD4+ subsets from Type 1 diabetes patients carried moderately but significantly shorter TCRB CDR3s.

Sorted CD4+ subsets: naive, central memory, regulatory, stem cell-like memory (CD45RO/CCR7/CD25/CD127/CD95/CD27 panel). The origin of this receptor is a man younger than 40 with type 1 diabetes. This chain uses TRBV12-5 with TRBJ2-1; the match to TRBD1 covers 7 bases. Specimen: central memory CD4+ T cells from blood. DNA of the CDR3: TGTGCTAGTGGTTTGGGTACAGGGGCGGGCAATGAGCAGTTCTTC. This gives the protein CASGLGTGAGNEQFF.